This T cell receptor beta chain was observed in a study of blood T cell repertoires in COVID-19 (dated by TCRdb to about 2020). A note on the overall study: Collaborator samples came from the United States, Italy and Spain and covered acute and convalescent phases of COVID-19. The material from the prospective study consisted of cDNA or gDNA derived from T cells, B-cell-depleted T cells, or PBMCs. The dataset comprised deeply sampled blood TCRbeta repertoires from subjects exposed to, actively infected with, or recovered from COVID-19. The repertoires were released in a freely available public database meant as a resource for research on the immune response to SARS-CoV-2. The samples were drawn from two sources: the first 160 participants of the ongoing ImmuneRACE study, and 1,000 to 1,500 subjects contributed by 6 global collaborators. Sample metadata almost always included a de-identified subject ID, COVID-19 status, age in years and sex. Where HLA class I and class II types were available, the types were taken from metadata supplied by the sample provider, not from assay-based typing. The paper as a whole reports these results and caveats: The amount of clinical and demographic metadata varied by source and participant and was provided uncurated.

Whole blood was collected in K2EDTA tubes by collaborating institutions according to the institutions' own protocols. Collaborator samples were shipped for TCRbeta analysis as frozen whole blood, isolated PBMCs, or DNA extracted from either sample type. As to this clone: Its antigen is unknown. Base qualities were left out, and no much larger clone turns up one base away.

Cut back by 3 bases and 7 bases, the V and J ends lie 15 bases apart. CDR1 and CDR2 are read off the germline V gene as SGHTA and FQGNSA. From the cysteine up to the phenylalanine, the CDR3 has a length of 14 residues. Just CDR3 DNA is preserved here, 42 bases in frame from base 1. TCRbeta CDR3 regions were amplified from genomic DNA by means of the immunoSEQ Assay, a bias-controlled multiplex PCR. The source study handled its data this way. The number of nucleated cells in each sample was estimated from the amplification of reference gene primers within the assay. To quantify the absolute abundance of each unique TCRbeta CDR3 rearrangement, sequence reads were collapsed and filtered. Productive Simpson clonality was computed per sample as the square root of Simpson's diversity index over productive rearrangements. Held by TCRdb, this immuneACCESS table contains in-frame sequences only and omits some clones. Under half of the omission traces to an unresolved V gene where checked; the cause of the rest is unknown. Clonal size and the V and J genes are those of that table, whereas D and trimming came from the DNA. The sample yields about 170,000 clones; about nine tenths were counted once. The ten largest clones take up more than 3% of the sample.

The specimen sequenced was peripheral blood. The TCR sequence derives from a man between 70 and 80 years old with acute or convalescent COVID-19. Here the chain combines TRBV7-2 and TRBJ1-2; a tentative D match to TRBD1 spans 6 bases. The CDR3 has the sequence CASSFSPGVPGYTF. The bases read TGTGCCAGCAGCTTCTCCCCAGGGGTACCTGGCTACACCTTC.